Listed below are T cell receptor beta chains from one sample, sequenced in a study of blood T cell repertoires in COVID-19. Assay used: immunoSEQ multiplex PCR; TCRdb lists only in-frame clones, some missing. The table includes a few hundred thousand clones, 89% detected once. The sample taken for sequencing was peripheral blood. The receptors come from a middle-aged woman who had recovered from COVID-19. CDR3s include the opening cysteine and the closing phenylalanine or tryptophan. Each record gives: V gene, clone size, J gene, D gene, CDR3 protein, CDR3 DNA. The D gene is left open where the match is weak. Clone size appears in some rows only: once, few, many, or a class for an expanded clone.

>TRBV6-5|few|TRBJ1-1|.
CASSYSTGRAEAFF
TGTGCCAGCAGTTACTCCACAGGGCGGGCTGAAGCTTTCTTT
>TRBV7-3|.|TRBJ2-2|TRBD2
CASSEGLAANTGELFF
TGTGCCAGCAGCGAGGGACTAGCGGCGAACACCGGGGAGCTGTTTTTT
>TRBV27|.|TRBJ2-1|.
CASSSGLPPDEQFF
TGTGCCAGCAGTTCGGGACTTCCCCCCGATGAGCAGTTCTTC
>TRBV7-2|.|TRBJ2-1|.
CASSLGGPNEQFF
TGTGCCAGCAGCTTAGGGGGCCCAAATGAGCAGTTCTTC
>TRBV15|.|TRBJ2-4|.
CATSRERAAVDIQYF
TGTGCCACCAGCAGAGAACGAGCGGCGGTCGACATTCAGTACTTC
>TRBV30|.|TRBJ2-2|.
CAWTFTRNTGELFF
TGTGCCTGGACATTCACTAGGAACACCGGGGAGCTGTTTTTT
>TRBV15|once|TRBJ1-5|.
CATGPQGTERPQHF
TGTGCCACCGGACCCCAGGGCACCGAACGGCCCCAGCATTTT
>TRBV11-3|.|TRBJ1-2|.
CASSQPALYGYTF
TGTGCCAGCAGCCAACCCGCACTCTATGGCTACACCTTC
>TRBV4-1|.|TRBJ1-1|.
CASSQGSGDEAFF
TGCGCCAGCAGCCAAGGGAGCGGGGACGAAGCTTTCTTT
>TRBV5-6|.|TRBJ1-2|TRBD1
CASSRDRGDGYTF
TGTGCCAGCAGCAGGGACAGGGGAGATGGCTACACCTTC
>TRBV10-3|.|TRBJ2-1|TRBD2
CAVGTTPYNEQFF
TGTGCCGTCGGGACTACCCCCTACAATGAGCAGTTCTTC
>TRBV21-1|once|TRBJ2-4|.
CASSKFPLQPWYF
TGTGCCAGCAGCAAATTTCCGTTACAGCCATGGTACTTC
>TRBV2|.|TRBJ2-1|TRBD1
CASIRGTGAYNEQFF
TGTGCCAGCATTCGAGGGACAGGAGCATACAATGAGCAGTTCTTC
>TRBV7-7|.|TRBJ2-2|TRBD2
CASSPSGGENTGELFF
TGTGCCAGCAGCCCCAGCGGGGGTGAGAACACCGGGGAGCTGTTTTTT
>TRBV12-3/TRBV12-4|.|TRBJ1-3|.
CASSSQGNTIYF
TGTGCCAGCAGTTCTCAGGGCAACACCATATATTTT
>TRBV5-1|.|TRBJ2-2|TRBD1
CASSMGQGGGELFF
TGCGCCAGCAGCATGGGACAGGGCGGCGGGGAGCTGTTTTTT
>TRBV19|.|TRBJ1-1|.
CASSIIGFTEAFF
TGTGCCAGTAGTATAATCGGTTTCACTGAAGCTTTCTTT
>TRBV10-2|.|TRBJ2-7|.
CASSESGRGDEQYF
TGCGCCAGCAGTGAGTCAGGCAGGGGCGACGAGCAGTACTTC
>TRBV9|.|TRBJ2-7|.
CASSVFPGGSYEQYF
TGTGCCAGCAGCGTTTTTCCAGGTGGATCCTACGAGCAGTACTTC
>TRBV21-1|few|TRBJ2-1|.
CASSTRGLAQGAEQFF
TGTGCCAGCAGCACACGGGGACTAGCCCAAGGCGCTGAGCAGTTCTTC
>TRBV18|.|TRBJ1-1|.
CASSPRAQNTEAFF
TGTGCCAGCTCACCGAGGGCGCAGAACACTGAAGCTTTCTTT
>TRBV5-6|.|TRBJ1-2|.
CASNPGGGLGYGYTF
TGTGCCAGCAACCCCGGGGGGGGCCTTGGCTATGGCTACACCTTC